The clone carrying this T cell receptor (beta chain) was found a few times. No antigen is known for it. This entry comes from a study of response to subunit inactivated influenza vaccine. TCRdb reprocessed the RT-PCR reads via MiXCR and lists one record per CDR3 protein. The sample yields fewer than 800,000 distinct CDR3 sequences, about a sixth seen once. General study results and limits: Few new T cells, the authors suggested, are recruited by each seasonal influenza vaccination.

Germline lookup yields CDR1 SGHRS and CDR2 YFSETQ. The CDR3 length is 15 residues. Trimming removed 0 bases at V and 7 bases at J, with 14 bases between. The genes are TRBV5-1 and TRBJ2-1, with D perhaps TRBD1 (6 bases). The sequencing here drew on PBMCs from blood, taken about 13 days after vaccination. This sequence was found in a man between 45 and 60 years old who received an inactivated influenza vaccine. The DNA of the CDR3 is TGCGCCAGCAGCTTGGGAACAGGGAGAGAGAATGAGCAGTTCTTC. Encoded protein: CASSLGTGRENEQFF. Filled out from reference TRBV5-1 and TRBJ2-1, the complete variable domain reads KAGVTQTPRYLIKTRGQQVTLSCSPISGHRSVSWYQQTPGQGLQFLFEYFSETQRNKGNFPGRFSGRQFSNSRSEMNVSTLELGDSALYLCASSLGTGRENEQFFGPGTRLTVL.